The sample holds many counts of the clone carrying this TCR beta chain. Its target is not known. Germline V gene lookup returns CDR1 KGHDR and CDR2 SFDVKD. The V end was cut by 3 bases, the J end by 6 bases, with 8 bases between. The CDR3 contains 13 residues. The data stem from a study of early T cells in non-severe SARS-CoV-2 infection. Turning to the study itself: Investigators sequenced bulk RNA drawn from unsorted whole blood, and chains remained unpaired. Overall study results and limits: There was a bias toward anti-spike CD8 responses in VDJdb matching, which missed private and CD4 specificities.

Individual cDNA molecules carried attached unique molecular identifiers. A single record per CDR3 protein comes from TCRdb applying MiXCR to the 5' RACE reads. The top ten hold 6.2% of the sample, which has roughly 26,000 distinct CDR3 sequences, roughly 4.1% seen once. Source material: whole blood. This clonotype was sampled from an adult who was a healthcare worker with PCR-confirmed SARS-CoV-2 infection or an uninfected control (not recorded which). The V gene is TRBV24-1, the J gene TRBJ2-1, with D hard to call. The CDR3 bases are TGTGCCACCAGTGATGGGCTGCGCAATGAGCAGTTCTTC. Translating it yields CATSDGLRNEQFF.